The 10 T cell receptor beta chains below all came from one sample that was sequenced in a study of OX40 agonist ivuxolimab in advanced cancers. Some clones are missing from TCRdb's copy, which holds only in-frame ones; the method was immunoSEQ multiplex PCR. Among over 15,000 clones listed, just under 85% were seen once. Sequences were derived from CD4+ or CD8+ T cells sorted from blood, sampled in a trial of the OX40 agonist ivuxolimab. The receptors shown here come from an adult with an advanced solid tumor such as melanoma, head and neck, liver or kidney cancer.

This clone is a singleton in its sample. The J gene is TRBJ2-3, the V gene TRBV10-3; 7 nucleotides align to TRBD1. The CDR3 has 12 amino acids. Germline-derived CDR1 and CDR2 are ENHRY and SYGVKD. J lost 4 bases, V lost 9 bases, and 4 bases had no gene match. CDR3 in amino acids: CAIGQAADTQYF. The CDR3 DNA sequence: TGTGCCATAGGACAGGCAGCAGATACGCAGTATTTT.

V usage is TRBV2 and J usage is TRBJ2-4; D possibly matches TRBD1 or TRBD2 (5 bases each). CDR1 and CDR2 from the germline V gene are SNHLY and FYNNEI. The V end was cut by 4 bases, the J end by 8 bases, with 9 bases between. The CDR3 totals 12 residues. The CDR3 DNA follows: TGTGCCAGCAGTGGGCAGGGAGACATTCAGTACTTC. This translates into CASSGQGDIQYF.

This clone was found a few times. The chain carries TRBV2 and TRBJ2-7; D unresolved. CDR3 length: 10 amino acids. V was clipped by 4 bases and J by 7 bases, with 5 bases between them. Germline V gene lookup returns CDR1 SNHLY and CDR2 FYNNEI. The CDR3 region has the DNA TGTGCCAGCAGTGTCCGGGAGCAGTACTTC. Residues: CASSVREQYF. The variable domain in full, with the rest retrieved from reference TRBV2 and TRBJ2-7, is EPEVTQTPSHQVTQMGQEVILRCVPISNHLYFYWYRQILGQKVEFLVSFYNNEISEKSEIFDDQFSVERPDGSNFTLKIRSTKLEDSAMYFCASSVREQYFGPGTRLTVT.

The chain combines TRBV2 with TRBJ2-5, with TRBD2 matching over 7 bases. Trimming removed 3 bases from V and 5 bases from J; junction bases left unmatched: 9. CDR1 is SNHLY, CDR2 FYNNEI, per germline. The CDR3 is made up of 15 amino acids. The CDR3 sequence: CASSEALAPAETQYF. The CDR3 nucleotides read TGTGCCAGCAGTGAGGCACTAGCGCCGGCGGAGACCCAGTACTTC.

The chain is built from TRBV11-3 and TRBJ2-1, with TRBD2 matching over 9 bases. Trimming took 1 base from V and 4 from J; bases not matched to a gene: 8. CDR1 and CDR2 (germline): SGHNT, YENEEA. This CDR3 spans 17 amino acids. CDR3 protein: CASSLGPGGGVYNEQFF. The CDR3 DNA is TGTGCCAGCAGCTTAGGGCCCGGCGGGGGGGTATACAATGAGCAGTTCTTC.

The CDR3 sequence: CASSLGLAGHTDTQYF. The CDR3 DNA is TGTGCCAGCAGCTTGGGACTAGCGGGCCACACAGATACGCAGTATTTT. The V call is TRBV5-6, the J call TRBJ2-3; 10 nucleotides match TRBD2. J gave up 2 bases and V 0 bases, and 3 bases lay outside the gene matches. Germline lookup yields CDR1 SGHDT and CDR2 YYEEEE. The CDR3 covers 16 residues. Combining the CDR3 with reference TRBV5-6 and TRBJ2-3 gives the whole variable domain DAGVTQSPTHLIKTRGQQVTLRCSPKSGHDTVSWYQQALGQGPQFIFQYYEEEERQRGNFPDRFSGHQFPNYSSELNVNALLLGDSALYLCASSLGLAGHTDTQYFGPGTRLTVL.

J is TRBJ1-4 and V is TRBV2; D might be TRBD1 (5 bases). The CDR3 totals 12 residues. The germline V and J ends were trimmed by 7 bases and 8 bases, with 11 bases remaining between them. In germline, CDR1 is SNHLY, CDR2 FYNNEI. CDR3 amino acids: CASMGVGEKLFF. DNA for the CDR3: TGTGCCAGCATGGGGGTAGGCGAAAAACTGTTTTTT.

This chain uses TRBV13 with TRBJ2-7, with a tentative D call TRBD1 (5 bases). There are 14 residues in the CDR3. Deletions cut 0 bases from V and 6 bases from J, with 12 bases between. Germline V lookup: CDR1 PRHDT, CDR2 FYEKMQ (reference sequence). The CDR3 region is CASSLGHRRPEQYF. The CDR3 nucleotides are TGTGCCAGCAGCTTAGGCCACAGGCGCCCCGAGCAGTACTTC. Drawing the rest from reference TRBV13 and TRBJ2-7, the complete variable domain is AAGVIQSPRHLIKEKRETATLKCYPIPRHDTVYWYQQGPGQDPQFLISFYEKMQSDKGSIPDRFSAQQFSDYHSELNMSSLELGDSALYFCASSLGHRRPEQYFGPGTRLTVT.

V and J are TRBV11-2 and TRBJ2-7; D gene uncertain. Between the trimmed V and J ends, which lost 1 base and 0 bases, there was a span of 7 bases. This CDR3 region has 14 residues. Germline V CDR1 and CDR2: SGHAT, FQNNGV. CDR3 in amino acids: CASSLGPLSYEQYF. The CDR3 DNA follows: TGTGCCAGCAGCTTAGGGCCTCTCTCCTACGAGCAGTACTTC. The full variable domain, with the rest looked up from reference TRBV11-2 and TRBJ2-7, is EAGVAQSPRYKIIEKRQSVAFWCNPISGHATLYWYQQILGQGPKLLIQFQNNGVVDDSQLPKDRFSAERLKGVDSTLKIQPAKLEDSAVYLCASSLGPLSYEQYFGPGTRLTVT.

The chain is built from TRBV4-3 and TRBJ2-1, with unresolved D. There are 12 residues in the CDR3. Trimming cost V 6 bases and J 5 bases, with 8 bases left between them. Germline assignment: CDR1 LGHNA and CDR2 YSLEER. The CDR3: CASRGWDNEQFF. In nucleotides, the CDR3 is TGCGCCAGCAGGGGGTGGGACAATGAGCAGTTCTTC.